This passage covers 14 T cell receptor beta chains from one sample sequenced in a study of human T cells and chemical hapten exposure. TCRdb processed the RACE reads anew with MiXCR; each CDR3 protein has one entry. Here the sample spans about 84,000 distinct CDR3 sequences, less than 14% being singletons. Time point: patch test 3, about 24 weeks after DPC sensitization. Documented treatment: therapeutic diphenylcyclopropenone sensitization with weekly scalp DPC. Sequences were derived from whole blood, sampled in connection with sensitization to the hapten diphenylcyclopropenone (DPC). All receptors come from a woman aged 45-59 years with alopecia areata. Some clones in this sample may be carry-over from other donors' samples.

There are a few counts of this clonotype. The chain employs TRBV11-2 and TRBJ2-2; D gene unclear. CDR3 length equals 15 residues. Germline V lookup: CDR1 SGHAT, CDR2 FQNNGV. The V end was cut by 3 bases, the J end by 4 bases, with 12 bases between. The CDR3 coding sequence is TGTGCCAGCAGCTTCCGGGCCTCGCCCACCGGGGAGCTGTTTTTT. It encodes CASSFRASPTGELFF.

This clonotype was detected many times. V usage is TRBV9 and J usage is TRBJ2-7; D unclear. Deletions cut 0 bases from V and 0 bases from J, with 7 bases between. CDR1 is SGDLS and CDR2 is YYNGEE in the germline V gene. This CDR3 has 14 residues. CDR3 protein: CASSVEAFSYEQYF. As DNA, the CDR3 is TGTGCCAGCAGCGTAGAGGCCTTCTCCTACGAGCAGTACTTC. The whole variable domain, filled in from reference TRBV9 and TRBJ2-7, reads DSGVTQTPKHLITATGQRVTLRCSPRSGDLSVYWYQQSLDQGLQFLIQYYNGEERAKGNILERFSAQQFPDLHSELNLSSLELGDSALYFCASSVEAFSYEQYFGPGTRLTVT.

This clonotype has at least ten counts. The V call is TRBV5-1, the J call TRBJ2-1, with D maybe TRBD1 (7 bases). Trimming pared 1 base from V and 0 bases from J, leaving 14 bases between. The CDR3 is 17 residues long. Germline V lookup: CDR1 SGHRS, CDR2 YFSETQ. In DNA, the CDR3 is TGCGCCAGCAGCTTGTTAGCAGGGGGGAGCTCCTACAATGAGCAGTTCTTC. As protein: CASSLLAGGSSYNEQFF.

This clonotype was counted only a few times. The rearrangement joins TRBV6-4 to TRBJ1-5; D is unresolved. Looked up from germline, CDR1 is MRHNA and CDR2 is SNTAGT. V gave up 4 bases and J gave up 9 bases, with 13 bases separating them. The CDR3 runs 13 residues. Here the CDR3 reads CASSANFGRPQHF. The CDR3 nucleotides read TGTGCCAGCAGTGCCAACTTCGGTCGGCCCCAGCATTTT.

This clonotype was seen many times. The chain uses TRBV18 and TRBJ2-5, with D unclear. V gave up 2 bases and J gave up 5 bases, with 6 bases separating them. The germline V gene encodes CDR1 KGHSH and CDR2 LQKENI. CDR3 length: 12 amino acids. CDR3 in DNA: TGTGCCAGCTCACCAGAAGGGGAGACCCAGTACTTC. This gives the protein CASSPEGETQYF.

The V call is TRBV20-1, the J call TRBJ2-3, with TRBD2 identical over 10 bases. Germline V gives CDR1 DFQATT, CDR2 SNEGSKA (reference sequence). V was clipped by 1 base and J by 4 bases; unmatched bases: 8. CDR3 length: 16 amino acids. The chain's CDR3 is CSARVPQAGGSDTQYF. The CDR3 bases are TGCAGTGCTAGAGTTCCTCAAGCGGGAGGGTCAGATACGCAGTATTTT.

This clonotype was observed at least ten times. The rearrangement links TRBV3-1 to TRBJ2-7; D might be TRBD2 (6 bases). V was clipped by 1 base and J by 1 base, with 11 bases between them. CDR3 size: 15 residues. Germline-derived CDR1 and CDR2 are LGHDT and YNNKEL (reference sequence). The CDR3 sequence is CASSQALARSYEQYF. The CDR3 region has the DNA TGTGCCAGCAGCCAAGCCCTAGCGAGGTCCTACGAGCAGTACTTC.

Of note for this clonotype: An end of the junction does not agree with germline; a read error may underlie this. The chain recombines TRBV6-1 with TRBJ2-1, with D perhaps matching TRBD1 (6 bases). CDR3 size: 13 residues. Germline V lookup: CDR1 MNHNS, CDR2 SASEGT. CDR3 DNA: TGTGCCACCCGGACAGTCGCGATAGGTGAGCGGTTCTTC. Amino acids: CATRTVAIGERFF.

This clonotype has more than one count but fewer than ten. The gene calls are TRBV11-2 and TRBJ2-4; 11 nucleotides line up with TRBD1. V was pared by 5 bases and J by 8 bases, with 8 bases of the junction left unmatched. Germline V lookup: CDR1 SGHAT, CDR2 FQNNGV. This CDR3 is built from 15 residues. The CDR3 sequence is CASSRSGDRGDIQYF. The CDR3 DNA reads as TGTGCCAGCAGCCGTTCCGGGGACAGGGGGGACATTCAGTACTTC.

A word on this clonotype: A much larger clone lies a single base off, so this may be a read error. The chain recombines TRBV11-2 with TRBJ2-3, with no clear D. This CDR3 spans 15 amino acids. Germline V CDR1 and CDR2: SGHAT, FQNNGV. The V end was cut by 3 bases, the J end by 4 bases, with 14 bases between. In nucleotides, the CDR3 is TGTGCCAGCAGCTTGGGCCCAGGAAGCGCAGATACGCAGTATTTT. Encoded protein: CASSLGPGSADTQYF.

This clonotype was seen ten or more times. This chain's CDR3 is CASSPVAGVYPGELFF. Written as DNA, the CDR3 is TGTGCCAGCAGCCCCGTAGCGGGAGTCTACCCCGGGGAGCTGTTTTTT. The genes are TRBV7-3 and TRBJ2-2; TRBD2 agrees at 9 bases. CDR1 is SGHTA, CDR2 FQGTGA, per germline. V dropped 5 bases and J dropped 6; count of bases not matched to a gene: 10. The CDR3 has 16 amino acids. The full variable domain, with the rest looked up from reference TRBV7-3 and TRBJ2-2, is GAGVSQTPSNKVTEKGKYVELRCDPISGHTALYWYRQSLGQGPEFLIYFQGTGAADDSGLPNDRFFAVRPEGSVSTLKIQRTERGDSAVYLCASSPVAGVYPGELFFGEGSRLTVL.

J is TRBJ2-1 and V is TRBV28, with TRBD2 matching over 13 bases. V lost 6 bases and J lost 4; bases outside the gene matches: 6. This CDR3 has 16 residues. Germline V gives CDR1 MDHEN, CDR2 SYDVKM. CDR3 sequence: CASSQGGLAGYNEQFF. DNA for the CDR3: TGTGCCAGCAGCCAAGGGGGACTAGCGGGATACAATGAGCAGTTCTTC.

The chain has TRBV12-3 or TRBV12-4 and TRBJ2-3; 10 nucleotides align to TRBD2. Trimming removed 5 bases from V and 5 bases from J; junction bases left unmatched: 10. The CDR3 runs 16 residues. Here the CDR3 reads CASSPGVAGGRDTQYF. The CDR3 DNA is TGTGCCAGCAGTCCGGGAGTAGCGGGAGGTCGAGATACGCAGTATTTT.

This clonotype was recorded a few times. The V gene is TRBV20-1, the J gene TRBJ2-7, with 14 bases lining up with TRBD2. Germline CDR1 is DFQATT and CDR2 is SNEGSKA (reference sequence). V lost 7 bases to trimming and J lost 7 bases; unmatched junction nucleotides: 6. The CDR3 totals 13 residues. DNA of the CDR3: TGCAGTGGCCGACTAGCGGGAGGGCATGAGCAGTACTTC. It yields the protein CSGRLAGGHEQYF.